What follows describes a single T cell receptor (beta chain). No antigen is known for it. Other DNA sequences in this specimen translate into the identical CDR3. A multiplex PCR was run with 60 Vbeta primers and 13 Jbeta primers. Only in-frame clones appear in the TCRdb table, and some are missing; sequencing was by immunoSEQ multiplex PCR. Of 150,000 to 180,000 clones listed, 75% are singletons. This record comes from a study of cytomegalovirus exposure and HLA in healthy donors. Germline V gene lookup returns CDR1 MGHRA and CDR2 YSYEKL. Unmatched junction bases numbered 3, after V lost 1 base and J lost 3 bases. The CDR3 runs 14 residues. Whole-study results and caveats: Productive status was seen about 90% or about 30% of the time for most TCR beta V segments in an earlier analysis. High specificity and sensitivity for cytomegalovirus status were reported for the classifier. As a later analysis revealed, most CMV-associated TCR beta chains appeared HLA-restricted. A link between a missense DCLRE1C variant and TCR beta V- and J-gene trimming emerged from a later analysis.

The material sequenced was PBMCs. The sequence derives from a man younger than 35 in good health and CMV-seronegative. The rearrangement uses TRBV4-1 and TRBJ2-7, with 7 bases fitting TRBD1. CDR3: CASSQGGGGYEQYF. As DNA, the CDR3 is TGCGCCAGCAGCCAAGGAGGGGGCGGCTACGAGCAGTACTTC.